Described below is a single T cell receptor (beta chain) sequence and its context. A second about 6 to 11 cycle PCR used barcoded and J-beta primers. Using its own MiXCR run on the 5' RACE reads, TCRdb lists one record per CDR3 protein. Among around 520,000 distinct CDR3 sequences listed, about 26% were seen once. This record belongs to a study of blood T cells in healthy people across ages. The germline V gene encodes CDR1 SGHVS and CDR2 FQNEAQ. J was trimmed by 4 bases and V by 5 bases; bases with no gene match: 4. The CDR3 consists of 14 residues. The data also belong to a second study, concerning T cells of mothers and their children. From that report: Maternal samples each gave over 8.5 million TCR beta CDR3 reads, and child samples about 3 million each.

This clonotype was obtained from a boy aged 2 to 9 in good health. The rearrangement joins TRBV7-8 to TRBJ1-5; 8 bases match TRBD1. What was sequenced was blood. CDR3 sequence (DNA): TGTGCCAGCAGCCGGGACAGGCGGAATCAGCCCCAGCATTTT. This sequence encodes CASSRDRRNQPQHF.